These 22 T cell receptor beta chains originate from one sample sequenced in a study of T cells in Graves' hyperthyroidism and ophthalmopathy. Amplification of TCR beta CDR3 regions used RNA as the template. HTBI primers were used for first-round RT-PCR of the TCR CDR3. Using its own MiXCR run on the multiplex PCR reads, TCRdb lists one record per CDR3 protein. The data hold roughly 640,000 distinct CDR3 sequences, with 16% observed a single time. Specimen: blood. The receptors derive from a woman aged 40-49 years with Graves' ophthalmopathy.

This clonotype was found many times. The chain uses TRBV20-1 and TRBJ2-3; 10 nucleotides agree with TRBD2. Trimming removed 2 bases from V and 2 bases from J; junction bases left unmatched: 7. The length of the CDR3 is 16 residues. CDR1 and CDR2 from the germline V gene are DFQATT and SNEGSKA (reference sequence). CDR3 in DNA: TGCAGTGCTAGACTAGCGGGAGCCAGACTCACAGATACGCAGTATTTT. It translates to CSARLAGARLTDTQYF.

This clonotype showed up many times. V and J are TRBV11-2 and TRBJ2-3, with D maybe TRBD2 (6 bases). Germline V CDR1 and CDR2: SGHAT, FQNNGV. The CDR3 is made up of 14 amino acids. V lost 5 bases to trimming and J lost 2 bases, with 11 bases between them. CDR3 bases: TGTGCCAGCAGCCCCCGGGGGACCACAGATACGCAGTATTTT. Translating gives CASSPRGTTDTQYF.

There are many counts of this clonotype. V and J are TRBV2 and TRBJ1-5; tentatively, D is TRBD1 (6 bases). From germline, CDR1 is SNHLY and CDR2 FYNNEI. The CDR3 runs 13 residues. The V end lost 6 bases, the J end lost 4 bases, and 10 bases lay between the germline ends. This CDR3 reads CASRQGGNQPQHF. The DNA of the CDR3 is TGTGCCAGCAGACAGGGAGGGAATCAGCCCCAGCATTTT.

This clonotype was observed a handful of times. The gene calls are TRBV28 and TRBJ1-6; D is unresolved. V dropped 7 bases and J dropped 7 bases, with 11 bases sitting between them. CDR3 length: 13 residues. CDR1 and CDR2 from the germline V gene are MDHEN and SYDVKM. The CDR3 nucleotides read TGTGCCAGCAACTCGGGGTTGAATTCACCCCTCCACTTT. Translation gives CASNSGLNSPLHF.

In its sample, this clonotype was seen many times. The chain recombines TRBV7-9 with TRBJ2-3, with 7 bases lining up with TRBD1. Germline V gene lookup returns CDR1 SEHNR and CDR2 FQNEAQ (reference sequence). The CDR3 extends over 14 amino acids. J lost 6 bases, V lost 6 bases, and 9 bases had no gene match. The CDR3 sequence: CASSLGDSADTQYF. The CDR3, as DNA: TGTGCCAGCAGTTTGGGGGACAGCGCGGATACGCAGTATTTT.

This chain connects TRBV2 to TRBJ2-1; 10 bases align to TRBD2. The CDR3 extends over 13 amino acids. The J segment lost 6 bases and the V segment lost 6 bases, leaving 2 bases of the junction unmatched. The V gene's germline CDR1 is SNHLY and CDR2 FYNNEI. The CDR3 region has the DNA TGTGCCAGCAGAGGACTAGCGGTCAATGAGCAGTTCTTC. Protein sequence: CASRGLAVNEQFF.

The genes are TRBV6-9 and TRBJ2-3; D possibly corresponds to TRBD2 (5 bases). V was clipped by 3 bases and J by 8 bases, with 18 bases between them. This CDR3 comprises 15 residues. CDR1 and CDR2 from the germline V gene are MNHGY and SVAAGI. CDR3 sequence: CASSYGEGVRGTQYF. The CDR3 nucleotides are TGTGCCAGCAGTTACGGTGAGGGCGTGCGTGGTACGCAGTATTTT.

The chain joins TRBV18 to TRBJ1-2, with D maybe TRBD1 (6 bases). The CDR3 extends over 13 amino acids. Deletions cut 8 bases from V and 8 bases from J, with 18 bases between. The germline V gene encodes CDR1 KGHSH and CDR2 LQKENI. CDR3 protein: CASSLVSGEGYTF. The CDR3 nucleotides read TGTGCCAGCAGTTTAGTTTCAGGGGAAGGCTACACCTTC.

This clonotype was observed many times. This chain connects TRBV20-1 to TRBJ2-7, with 11 bases fitting TRBD1. The length of the CDR3 is 16 residues. Per germline, CDR1 DFQATT and CDR2 SNEGSKA (reference sequence). With 0 bases clipped from V and 4 bases from J, the junction kept 8 bases outside the gene matches. CDR3 DNA sequence: TGCAGTGCTAGAGATCTTAAAGGACAGGGGGCGTACGAGCAGTACTTC. Translated, it gives CSARDLKGQGAYEQYF.

This clonotype was seen more than once but under ten times. The chain carries TRBV4-2 and TRBJ1-5; TRBD1 is a possible D gene (5 bases). There are 15 residues in the CDR3. Germline values: CDR1 LGHNA, CDR2 YNFKEQ. V was pared by 0 bases and J by 2 bases, with 8 bases between. In DNA, the CDR3 is TGTGCCAGCAGCCAAGAAGGGACGGGCAATCAGCCCCAGCATTTT. Its translation: CASSQEGTGNQPQHF.

This clonotype was seen only a few times. The rearrangement joins TRBV18 to TRBJ1-1; no clear D gene. CDR3 length equals 15 residues. In germline, CDR1 is KGHSH, CDR2 LQKENI. The germline V and J ends were trimmed by 3 bases and 4 bases, with 15 bases remaining between them. Here the CDR3 DNA reads TGTGCCAGCTCACCGGTGAGATTGGAGGGCACTGAAGCTTTCTTT. Amino acids: CASSPVRLEGTEAFF.

This clonotype was observed many times. The V and J genes are TRBV10-1 and TRBJ2-5; D is unclear. Germline CDR1 and CDR2: WNHNN and SYGVQD (reference sequence). The CDR3 totals 14 residues. Trimming took off 3 bases at V and 5 bases at J, with 13 bases between the two ends. CDR3 loop: CASSDHGRFETQYF. CDR3 in DNA: TGCGCCAGCAGTGATCACGGTCGGTTTGAGACCCAGTACTTC.

The chain employs TRBV2 and TRBJ2-5; 15 positions agree with TRBD2. The CDR3 has 16 residues. Per germline, CDR1 SNHLY and CDR2 FYNNEI. The ends lost 2 bases at V and 3 bases at J; junction bases unmatched: 1. CDR3 protein: CASSEWTSGGEETQYF. Written as DNA, the CDR3 is TGTGCCAGCAGTGAATGGACTAGCGGGGGGGAAGAGACCCAGTACTTC.

This clonotype was detected many times. V is TRBV29-1 and J is TRBJ2-3; 12 positions agree with TRBD2. V was clipped by 2 bases and J by 3 bases; unmatched bases: 0. In germline, CDR1 is SQVTM, CDR2 ANQGSEA. The CDR3 is 14 amino acids. The CDR3 nucleotides read TGCAGCGTTGAACTAGCGGGAGGGACAGATACGCAGTATTTT. Amino acid sequence: CSVELAGGTDTQYF.

This clonotype appeared many times. J is TRBJ2-3 and V is TRBV3-1; 8 nucleotides agree with TRBD2. CDR1 LGHDT and CDR2 YNNKEL come from the germline V gene (reference sequence). The CDR3 has 16 amino acids. J was trimmed by 3 bases and V by 2 bases; bases with no gene match: 7. As DNA, the CDR3 is TGTGCCAGCAGCCAATATACCGGGACTAGTACAGATACGCAGTATTTT. Translation: CASSQYTGTSTDTQYF.

This clonotype was found a few times. The chain joins TRBV14 to TRBJ2-1; possibly TRBD1 or TRBD2 for D (5 bases each). Trimming took off 0 bases at V and 1 base at J, with 10 bases between the two ends. The CDR3 extends over 16 amino acids. Germline CDR1 SGHDN, CDR2 FVKESK. CDR3 residues: CASSQERDGSYNEQFF. CDR3 nucleotides: TGTGCCAGCAGCCAAGAACGGGACGGTTCCTACAATGAGCAGTTCTTC.

This clonotype showed up just a few times. The V call is TRBV13, the J call TRBJ1-3, with TRBD1 matching 7 bases. The germline CDR1 and CDR2 sequences are PRHDT and FYEKMQ (reference sequence). The CDR3 contains 15 residues. The trim removed 0 bases at V and 8 bases at J, leaving 7 bases unmatched. The CDR3 sequence: CASSLGTGTGDTIYF. CDR3 DNA: TGTGCCAGCAGCTTAGGAACCGGAACAGGGGACACCATATATTTT.

This clonotype was picked up a small number of times. The chain joins TRBV4-2 to TRBJ1-3; 7 bases fit TRBD1. The junction had 7 bases not matched to a gene; V was cut back by 3 bases and J by 2 bases. The CDR3 covers 16 residues. Germline-derived CDR1 and CDR2 are LGHNA and YNFKEQ. This CDR3 reads CASSQRDSLTGNTIYF. CDR3 in DNA: TGTGCCAGCAGCCAGAGGGACAGCCTTACTGGAAACACCATATATTTT.

The sample holds many counts of this clonotype. CDR3 sequence reads: CASSPTMAQRELETQYF. CDR3 DNA sequence: TGTGCCAGCAGCCCCACTATGGCACAGCGGGAGTTGGAAACGCAGTATTTT. This chain links TRBV7-3 with TRBJ2-3, with 8 bases aligning to TRBD2. V trimming: 5 bases; J trimming: 9 bases; junction bases outside the gene matches: 19. Germline V gene lookup returns CDR1 SGHTA and CDR2 FQGTGA. The CDR3 has 17 amino acids.

With respect to this clonotype: With a much larger clone just one base away, this may be a read error. This chain connects TRBV6-5 to TRBJ2-1; unclear D gene. The germline V and J ends were trimmed by 0 bases and 10 bases, with 10 bases remaining between them. The CDR3 consists of 13 residues. Germline V lookup: CDR1 MNHEY, CDR2 SVGAGI. CDR3 bases: TGTGCCAGCAGTTACTCGTTCACCGACGAGCAGTTCTTC. This codes for CASSYSFTDEQFF.

This clonotype came up a few times. In DNA form, the CDR3 reads TGTGCCAGCGTTACCACAGGGAGCTTCTCACCCCTCCACTTT. Protein product: CASVTTGSFSPLHF. This chain joins TRBV28 and TRBJ1-6; D might be TRBD1 (6 bases). Germline values: CDR1 MDHEN, CDR2 SYDVKM. CDR3 length: 14 amino acids. Trimming took 8 bases from V and 10 from J, leaving 18 bases between them.

This clonotype was recorded many times. The chain employs TRBV18 and TRBJ2-3, with 7 bases fitting TRBD1. Germline V CDR1 and CDR2: KGHSH, LQKENI. The length of the CDR3 is 16 residues. After removal of 2 bases from V and 3 bases from J, the junction contained 8 bases not matched to a gene. The CDR3 sequence: CASSPWTGESTDTQYF. The CDR3 nucleotides read TGTGCCAGCTCACCATGGACAGGCGAATCGACAGATACGCAGTATTTT.